This T cell receptor (beta chain) was sequenced for a study of beta chain features in type 1 diabetes. Sequenced material consisted of expressed TCRB transcripts (all of the isolated RNA was reverse transcribed). Produced via immunoSEQ multiplex PCR; TCRdb's table is partial and in-frame only. The data contain about 360,000 clones, approximately 12% of them seen just once; the ten biggest clones take up roughly 0.015%. This clone was seen a few times. Other nucleotide sequences from this sample produce the same CDR3. Trimming removed 0 bases at V and 6 bases at J, with 7 bases between. CDR3 size: 13 residues. The germline V gene has CDR1 SGHRS and CDR2 YFSETQ.

This sequence was found in a man younger than 30 in good health. Sequenced material: naive CD4+ T cells from blood. The V gene is TRBV5-1, the J gene TRBJ2-1; TRBD2 might be the D (6 bases). In DNA form, the CDR3 reads TGCGCCAGCAGCTTGGCCGGGGGCAATGAGCAGTTCTTC. This translates into CASSLAGGNEQFF.